This TCR beta chain was obtained from a study of T cells in Graves' hyperthyroidism and ophthalmopathy (dated by TCRdb to about 2019). A note on the overall study: Peripheral blood was collected at initial diagnosis, before any treatment. To identify TCR V-J signatures that set the groups apart, the researchers used a discovery cohort of 100 patients, made up of around 40 with Graves' ophthalmopathy and about 55 with stable Graves' hyperthyroidism. Prospective prediction of ophthalmopathy was tested in an independent validation cohort consisting of about 19 hyperthyroidism patients and approximately 16 patients who later progressed to ophthalmopathy. For training and testing, the approximately 92 patients in the discovery cohort were randomly divided in a 7:3 ratio. The study also compared thyroid tissue and blood T-cell repertoires from about six Graves' hyperthyroidism patients. After blood sampling, hyperthyroidism patients were treated with methimazole at a starting dose of 30 mg daily, and ophthalmopathy patients were treated with high-dose intravenous methylprednisolone. TCR Vbeta CDR3 sequencing of roughly 140 peripheral blood samples (over 40 ophthalmopathy, 70 to 85 hyperthyroidism and approximately 17 progressor patients) is reported in the paper.

Comment on this clonotype: The antigen this receptor binds is unknown. The sample holds no much larger clone one base away, and base qualities are not on file.

The hyperthyroidism patients were between 18 and 65 years old and newly diagnosed, with a disease duration of less than 2 months. Patients with uncontrolled infections, other autoimmune diseases, pregnancy or lactation were excluded. Diagnoses relied on clinical symptoms, serum thyroxine and TRAb, thyroid ultrasound and orbital computed tomography. For progressor patients, blood was drawn at the first diagnosis of hyperthyroidism, before any ophthalmopathy symptoms had appeared. PBMCs were isolated from approximately 10 ml of fresh peripheral blood by Ficoll-Paque density gradient centrifugation. Progressor patients were first diagnosed with Graves' hyperthyroidism and then developed ophthalmopathy during follow-up. Trizol reagent was used to extract total RNA, and RNA quality was then checked on an Agilent 2100 Bioanalyzer. The paper as a whole reports these results and caveats: Most expanded thyroid clonotypes (frequency above 0.001) were also found in blood, which suggests that blood repertoires may mirror thyroid immune responses. A 13 V-J signature model separated ophthalmopathy from stable hyperthyroidism, with roughly 88% sensitivity and 81.08% specificity in cross-validation and 80%/75% in testing. No statistical method was used to set the sample size in advance, and investigators knew the group allocation. In validation, the model predicted progression to ophthalmopathy with roughly 70% sensitivity and roughly 72% specificity, a median of 6.5 months before onset.

The TCR beta CDR3 regions were amplified from the RNA transcripts. The TCR CDR3 was subjected to a first round of RT-PCR using the HTBI primer set and the Qiagen OneStep RT-PCR kit. Libraries were constructed in a second round of multiplex PCR, after which size selection and purification were carried out. Paired-end sequencing of the libraries was performed with 100 bp reads on an Illumina HiSeq2000. Per the original workflow: SOAPnuke was used to process the raw data, removing reads that contained adapters or uncalled bases, had a mean Phred below 15, or lacked an exact match to the constant primer or identifier. High-quality paired reads were merged using COPE v1.2.5, and each unique nucleotide sequence was defined as a clonotype. MiTCR v1.1 was used to align clonotypes to the IMGT TRBV, TRBD and TRBJ reference segments. Only V-J combinations with frequency above 0.0001, covering 99.2% of repertoires, were analysed. A TCS score was defined as the ratio between F50 (clonal expansion) and ExV (chaos), using BLOSUM62-based TCRdist between CDR3 peptides within each V-J. Welch's t-statistics and random forest reduced just over 500 V-J features to 13, which were used in a naive Bayes classifier (R e1071). TCRdb handled the public reads itself, with Q25 trimming in fastp and clone calling in MiXCR, and kept productive beta chains. Rows with one shared CDR3 protein collapse into an entry with the most common genes and DNA. TCRdb's processing, not the study's, gives the V and J calls here. The sample table lists approximately 400,000 distinct CDR3 sequences, less than 15% of them with a count of one. The ten largest clonotypes hold around 20% of the sample.

The source is a man in his thirties or forties with Graves' hyperthyroidism that later progressed to Graves' ophthalmopathy. Specimen: blood.

The CDR3 protein: CATSMRLAGETQYF. The nucleotide sequence reads TGTGCCACCAGCATGAGACTAGCGGGGGAGACCCAGTACTTC. The V gene is TRBV15 and the J gene is TRBJ2-5, with 11 middle bases fitting TRBD2. The CDR3 holds 14 amino acids from the cysteine to the phenylalanine. Only the CDR3 portion is preserved as DNA: 42 bases, with reading frame beginning at the first base. Via the germline V gene (reference sequence), CDR1 is LNHNV and CDR2 YYDKDF. V ends up 4 bases short and J 5 bases short, with an unmatched junction base count of 3.